These 22 T cell receptor beta chains came from one sample sequenced in a study of CD8 T cells in ankylosing spondylitis. Broader study findings: A motif of 7 to 9 highly homologous TCR beta variants was seen as apparently characteristic of ankylosing spondylitis blood.

Their recognized antigens are unknown. In TCRdb, the 5' RACE reads were re-called with MiXCR into one record per CDR3 protein. The sample shows approximately 500,000 distinct CDR3 sequences, about an eighth of them seen only once. Sequences were obtained from blood, either unsorted or a sorted T cell fraction (not recorded which). These receptor sequences come from a male donor with ankylosing spondylitis.

This clonotype turned up a few times. The rearrangement links TRBV9 to TRBJ2-1, with 10 bases lining up with TRBD2. Looked up from germline, CDR1 is SGDLS and CDR2 is YYNGEE. CDR3 length equals 15 residues. V shed 4 bases and J 3 bases; nucleotides not matched to a gene: 4. CDR3 bases: TGTGCCAGCAGCCTAGCGGGAGAGGTCTACAATGAGCAGTTCTTC. It encodes CASSLAGEVYNEQFF.

This clonotype was recorded a few times. This chain connects TRBV9 to TRBJ2-5; D possibly corresponds to TRBD1 (6 bases). This CDR3 is built from 15 residues. The V end was cut by 4 bases, the J end by 5 bases, with 18 bases between. Germline CDR1 SGDLS, CDR2 YYNGEE. The DNA of the CDR3 is TGTGCCAGCAGCCCGAGGACAGCTCTTTCGGAGACCCAGTACTTC. It yields the protein CASSPRTALSETQYF.

This chain joins TRBV24-1 and TRBJ2-4; no clear D. Germline V gene data show CDR1 as KGHDR and CDR2 as SFDVKD. Trimming removed 5 bases at V and 7 bases at J, with 11 bases between. The CDR3 contains 13 residues. The CDR3 region has the DNA TGTGCCACCAGTGCTCCTTATGGGAACATTCAGTACTTC. Amino acid sequence: CATSAPYGNIQYF.

This clonotype showed up just a few times. The V and J genes are TRBV5-1 and TRBJ2-1; D is perhaps TRBD2 (6 bases). The CDR3 spans 16 residues. Germline V lookup: CDR1 SGHRS, CDR2 YFSETQ. Trimming stripped 4 bases from V and 5 bases from J, with 19 bases between. CDR3 sequence reads: CASSHTGTRRNNEQFF. Written as DNA, the CDR3 is TGCGCCAGCAGCCATACCGGGACTCGGAGGAACAATGAGCAGTTCTTC.

V is TRBV14 and J is TRBJ1-1, with TRBD1 matching over 7 bases. Germline V gives CDR1 SGHDN, CDR2 FVKESK. V was clipped by 0 bases and J by 4 bases; unmatched bases: 5. This CDR3 region has 15 residues. CDR3 in amino acids: CASSQDWAGGTEAFF. CDR3 bases: TGTGCCAGCAGCCAAGATTGGGCAGGGGGCACTGAAGCTTTCTTT.

This clonotype showed up just a few times. The chain combines TRBV27 with TRBJ2-1; possibly TRBD1 for D (6 bases). CDR1 MNHEY and CDR2 SMNVEV come from the germline V gene (reference sequence). CDR3 length: 15 residues. Trimming pared 6 bases from V and 1 base from J, leaving 13 bases between. CDR3 coding DNA: TGTGCCAGCAGAACCCGGGACATATCCTACAATGAGCAGTTCTTC. This translates into CASRTRDISYNEQFF.

The sample holds one count of this clonotype. The rearrangement uses TRBV7-2 and TRBJ1-2; 10 bases line up with TRBD1. The ends lost 5 bases at V and 8 bases at J; junction bases unmatched: 8. This CDR3 region has 14 residues. CDR1 is SGHTA, CDR2 FQGNSA, per germline. The CDR3 DNA sequence: TGTGCCAGCAGCGGGACAGGGGCCGGCCGCGGCTACACCTTC. Protein sequence: CASSGTGAGRGYTF.

In DNA, the CDR3 is TGTGCCAGCAGTTTATGGGTTAACTATGGCTACACCTTC. Its protein is CASSLWVNYGYTF. J is TRBJ1-2 and V is TRBV12-3 or TRBV12-4; D is ambiguous. This CDR3 spans 13 amino acids. Trimming stripped 2 bases from V and 1 base from J, with 5 bases between.

CDR3 residues: CASSRTSGRIETQYF. The CDR3, as DNA: TGTGCCAGCAGTCGGACTAGCGGGAGAATAGAGACCCAGTACTTC. This chain connects TRBV2 to TRBJ2-5; TRBD2 agrees at 13 bases. After removal of 5 bases from V and 4 bases from J, the junction contained 4 bases not matched to a gene. Germline CDR1 and CDR2: SNHLY and FYNNEI. CDR3 length equals 15 residues.

This clonotype turned up a few times. This chain uses TRBV10-3 with TRBJ1-1; D perhaps matches TRBD1 (6 bases). V was shortened by 6 bases and J by 6 bases, with 11 bases between the two germline ends. This CDR3 spans 12 amino acids. Germline V gives CDR1 ENHRY, CDR2 SYGVKD. The CDR3: CAIRKQGSEAFF. Here the CDR3 DNA reads TGTGCCATCAGAAAACAGGGTTCTGAAGCTTTCTTT.

CDR3 nucleotides: TGCGCCAGCAGCCTCGACAGCCACGGGGTCGGGGAGCTGTTTTTT. The encoded protein is CASSLDSHGVGELFF. This rearrangement joins TRBV5-1 to TRBJ2-2; tentatively, D is TRBD1 or TRBD2 (5 bases each). V lost 4 bases and J lost 7, with 17 bases in between. Germline loops: CDR1 SGHRS, CDR2 YFSETQ. The CDR3 loop spans 15 amino acids.

The table lists this clonotype with a few counts. The V and J genes are TRBV7-9 and TRBJ1-4; perhaps TRBD1 as D (5 bases). This CDR3 has 15 residues. Deletions cut 5 bases from V and 0 bases from J, with 10 bases between. Germline assignment: CDR1 SEHNR and CDR2 FQNEAQ (reference sequence). The CDR3 loop is CASSPDSPTNEKLFF. The CDR3 DNA sequence: TGTGCCAGCAGCCCTGACAGTCCAACTAATGAAAAACTGTTTTTT. Using reference TRBV7-9 and TRBJ1-4 for the parts outside the CDR3, the full variable domain is DTGVSQNPRHKITKRGQNVTFRCDPISEHNRLYWYRQTLGQGPEFLTYFQNEAQLEKSRLLSDRFSAERPKGSFSTLEIQRTEQGDSAMYLCASSPDSPTNEKLFFGSGTQLSVL.

This clonotype has at least ten counts. V and J are TRBV15 and TRBJ2-4; the D gene is possibly TRBD2 (6 bases). The germline CDR1 and CDR2 sequences are LNHNV and YYDKDF (reference sequence). CDR3 length equals 13 residues. V gave up 3 bases and J gave up 6 bases, with 9 bases separating them. CDR3 amino acids: CATSSGTLNIQYF. In DNA form, the CDR3 reads TGTGCCACCAGCAGCGGGACTTTAAACATTCAGTACTTC. Drawing the rest from reference TRBV15 and TRBJ2-4, the complete variable domain is DAMVIQNPRYQVTQFGKPVTLSCSQTLNHNVMYWYQQKSSQAPKLLFHYYDKDFNNEADTPDNFQSRRPNTSFCFLDIRSPGLGDTAMYLCATSSGTLNIQYFGAGTRLSVL.

The chain is built from TRBV5-1 and TRBJ1-5; possible D gene TRBD1, 5 bases. Germline CDR1 reads SGHRS; CDR2 reads YFSETQ. Between the trimmed V and J ends, which lost 0 bases and 11 bases, there was a span of 15 bases. The length of the CDR3 is 14 residues. As DNA, the CDR3 is TGCGCCAGCAGCTTGGGCAGCGGGGGGGGAGCCCAGCATTTT. Its translation is CASSLGSGGGAQHF.

The chain combines TRBV12-3 or TRBV12-4 with TRBJ2-7; 7 positions match TRBD1. The CDR3 is made up of 13 amino acids. V lost 6 bases and J lost 6; bases outside the gene matches: 8. The CDR3 DNA follows: TGTGCCAGCAGCACCGGGACAGTTGCCGAGCAGTACGTC. This sequence encodes CASSTGTVAEQYV.

This clonotype was seen repeatedly, ten times or more. The chain combines TRBV5-1 with TRBJ1-2; 10 positions agree with TRBD1. Trimming removed 0 bases from V and 7 bases from J; junction bases left unmatched: 6. The germline gives CDR1 SGHRS, CDR2 YFSETQ. The CDR3 covers 15 residues. The CDR3 coding sequence is TGCGCCAGCAGCTTGGACACGACAGGGGGCTCTGGCTACACCTTC. This sequence encodes CASSLDTTGGSGYTF.

The chain recombines TRBV11-2 with TRBJ2-7, with a tentative D call TRBD1 (6 bases). The CDR3 is 15 residues long. With 0 bases removed from V and 3 bases from J, the gap between germline ends came to 12 bases. CDR1 and CDR2 (germline): SGHAT, FQNNGV. The CDR3 DNA is TGTGCCAGCAGCTTAGAGGGGACACCGATCTACGAGCAGTACTTC. It specifies CASSLEGTPIYEQYF.

This clonotype showed up just a few times. CDR3 sequence (DNA): TGTGCCAGCAGTGGGGGACAGCCCTATGGCTACACCTTC. Translating it yields CASSGGQPYGYTF. The chain carries TRBV7-2 and TRBJ1-2, with 7 bases aligning to TRBD1. CDR3 size: 13 residues. V lost 6 bases, J lost 4 bases, and 5 bases stayed unmatched. The V gene's germline CDR1 is SGHTA and CDR2 FQGNSA.

This chain uses TRBV4-1 with TRBJ2-4; the D is unclear. The ends were cut back, 0 bases at V and 3 bases at J, with 12 bases in the middle. Germline values: CDR1 MGHRA, CDR2 YSYEKL. This CDR3 contains 16 residues. Written as DNA, the CDR3 is TGCGCCAGCAGCCAAGATGGGCGGCTTGACAAAAACATTCAGTACTTC. Translated, it gives CASSQDGRLDKNIQYF.

This clonotype was seen a handful of times. The chain links TRBV4-1 to TRBJ2-5, with 13 bases lining up with TRBD2. Germline-derived CDR1 and CDR2 are MGHRA and YSYEKL. Trimming removed 1 base from V and 5 bases from J; junction bases left unmatched: 4. The CDR3 is made up of 16 amino acids. The CDR3 nucleotides are TGCGCCAGCAGCCAAGGGACTAGCGGGAGCTCGGAGACCCAGTACTTC. It encodes CASSQGTSGSSETQYF.

The table lists this clonotype with many counts. The V call is TRBV12-3 or TRBV12-4, the J call TRBJ1-6; 8 bases are a match to TRBD1. The CDR3 loop spans 15 amino acids. Losses at the gene ends were 6 bases for V and 6 bases for J; bases not matched to a gene: 7. The CDR3, as DNA: TGTGCCAGCAGGTCAGGGGGCGCGGGTAATTCACCCCTCCACTTT. Translation: CASRSGGAGNSPLHF.

The table lists this clonotype with a few counts. The chain employs TRBV29-1 and TRBJ2-1, with 11 bases identical to TRBD2. CDR1 and CDR2 (germline): SQVTM, ANQGSEA. Germline trimming cut 3 bases from V and 10 bases from J; bases unmatched to any gene: 5. This CDR3 spans 13 amino acids. CDR3 DNA sequence: TGCAGCGTTGACGGGACTAGCGGCATCGAGCAGTTCTTC. This gives the protein CSVDGTSGIEQFF.